This T cell receptor beta chain was captured by sequencing in a study of CD8+ T cells in alopecia areata. Isolated RNA was reverse transcribed into cDNA used as the sequencing template. The table came from immunoSEQ multiplex PCR; TCRdb's copy has only in-frame clones and leaves some out. The sample lists 200,000 to 250,000 clones, 64% occurring once. Sample treatment: oral pan-JAK inhibitor, 5-10 mg twice daily. On this clone itself: The sample carries other DNA sequences with the same CDR3.

Sample: CD4+ T cells sorted from blood, taken at week 4, from a patient treated with tofacitinib. The source is a human donor with alopecia areata.

CDR3 protein: CASSYSRETQYF. As DNA, the CDR3 is TGTGCCAGCAGTTACTCGAGAGAGACCCAGTACTTC. The gene calls are TRBV6-5 and TRBJ2-5; D not certain. Looked up from germline, CDR1 is MNHEY and CDR2 is SVGAGI. The CDR3 sequence is 12 residues long. V gave up 0 bases and J gave up 4 bases, with 3 bases separating them.